The present entry profiles one T cell receptor (beta chain) with its context. This entry comes from a study of blood T cell repertoires in COVID-19. About the research overall: Donors in the United States, Italy and Spain gave samples during acute or convalescent COVID-19. Sample material is recorded as cDNA or gDNA derived from T cells, B-cell-depleted T cells, or PBMCs.

This CDR3 comprises 14 residues. J lost 5 bases, V lost 7 bases, and 8 bases had no gene match. The germline V gene encodes CDR1 LNHDA and CDR2 SQIVND (reference sequence). Original processing notes: Reference gene primer amplification gave estimated nucleated cell counts. The data were produced by immunoSEQ multiplex PCR, yet TCRdb's version contains in-frame clones alone and is incomplete. The DNA was the basis for D and trimming; V, J and clone size are from that table. The sample holds 210,000 or so clones, around 83% seen once. This chain joins TRBV19 and TRBJ1-1, with 9 bases aligning to TRBD1. The TCR comes from a man aged 50 to 60 with active or convalescent COVID-19. The sequenced material came from peripheral blood. CDR3: CASTPDRGETEAFF. The CDR3, as DNA: TGTGCCAGTACCCCGGACAGGGGAGAGACTGAAGCTTTCTTT.